This T cell receptor beta chain was sequenced during a study of T cells in Graves' hyperthyroidism and ophthalmopathy. Turning to the study itself: Peripheral blood sampling occurred at initial diagnosis, before any treatment. Study outcomes and limitations: A 13 V-J model separated ophthalmopathy from stable hyperthyroidism.

Uncontrolled infection, other autoimmune disease, pregnancy or lactation disqualified patients from enrolment. Each diagnosis was grounded in clinical symptoms, serum thyroxine and TRAb, thyroid ultrasound, and orbital computed tomography. Germline CDR1 MNHEY, CDR2 SVGEGT. V was clipped by 8 bases and J by 8 bases, with 14 bases between them. There are 12 residues in the CDR3. In its sample, this clonotype was seen a few times. As yet, its antigen is unknown. The TCR beta CDR3 regions underwent amplification using RNA transcripts as the source. TCR CDR3 underwent first-round RT-PCR with the HTBI primer set. TCRdb ran MiXCR on the multiplex PCR reads and lists one entry per CDR3 protein. Of 300,000 to 450,000 distinct CDR3 sequences in the sample, approximately 18% were seen once.

The chain joins TRBV6-2 or TRBV6-3 to TRBJ2-3; D is uncertain. Material: blood. This TCR was sampled from a woman aged 30 to 39 with Graves' hyperthyroidism that later progressed to Graves' ophthalmopathy. CDR3 amino acids: CASASGLGTQYF. CDR3 sequence (DNA): TGTGCCAGCGCCTCAGGTCTTGGTACGCAGTATTTT.